A single sample is the source of the 11 T cell receptor beta chains below, sequenced in a study of blood T cells in healthy people across ages. Next came a second PCR, run for roughly 6 to 11 cycles, which used a sample-barcoded 5' primer along with a J-beta primer mix. TCRdb itself ran the 5' RACE reads through MiXCR, one entry per CDR3 protein. The sample carries about 800,000 distinct CDR3 sequences, roughly 46% recorded once. Specimen: blood. These receptors were collected from an elderly man in good health.

The chain uses TRBV4-3 and TRBJ2-3; D perhaps matches TRBD1 (6 bases). V dropped 4 bases and J dropped 9 bases, with 14 bases sitting between them. The CDR3 contains 13 residues. The germline V gene has CDR1 LGHNA and CDR2 YSLEER. CDR3 protein: CASSPAPRGTQYF. Written as DNA, the CDR3 is TGCGCCAGCAGCCCTGCCCCTAGGGGGACGCAGTATTTT.

This chain links TRBV5-1 with TRBJ2-7; D is tentatively TRBD1 or TRBD2 (5 bases each). The V gene's germline CDR1 is SGHRS and CDR2 YFSETQ. Trimming took off 0 bases at V and 2 bases at J, with 12 bases between the two ends. The CDR3 has 15 amino acids. Written as DNA, the CDR3 is TGCGCCAGCAGCTTGGAACCCGGGACGACCTACGAGCAGTACTTC. This sequence encodes CASSLEPGTTYEQYF.

A remark on this clonotype: One end of the junction varies from germline; a read error may be responsible. The chain combines TRBV20-1 with TRBJ1-1; the match to TRBD1 covers 10 bases. Germline values: CDR1 DFQATT, CDR2 SNEGSKA (reference sequence). The CDR3 runs to 12 residues. CDR3 sequence reads: CSARAGTGVTFF. CDR3 nucleotide sequence: TGCAGTGCCAGAGCCGGGACAGGGGTCACTTTCTTT.

This clonotype was detected a few times. The chain joins TRBV7-2 to TRBJ2-3, with a tentative D call TRBD1 (5 bases). Trimming removed 5 bases at V and 4 bases at J, with 16 bases between. The V gene's germline CDR1 is SGHTA and CDR2 FQGNSA. The CDR3 loop spans 15 amino acids. DNA of the CDR3: TGTGCCAGCAGCCCCACAGGACAATGGGCAGATACGCAGTATTTT. Protein product: CASSPTGQWADTQYF.

Only a few counts were recorded for this clonotype. This chain joins TRBV9 and TRBJ1-2; a weak D match, TRBD1 (5 bases). V was clipped by 0 bases and J by 4 bases, with 7 bases between them. Germline assignment: CDR1 SGDLS and CDR2 YYNGEE. The CDR3 covers 13 residues. In DNA form, the CDR3 reads TGTGCCAGCAGCGTAGCTACAGGCTATGGCTACACCTTC. It encodes CASSVATGYGYTF.

The sample holds a few counts of this clonotype. The chain is built from TRBV21-1 and TRBJ2-7; TRBD1, the D gene given by the table, was not confirmed from the DNA. TRBV21-1 is reported as a pseudogene. The length of the CDR3 is 15 residues. The CDR3 here is CASTEGQQGSYEQYF. CDR3 coding DNA: TGTGCCAGCACCGAAGGGCAGCAGGGATCCTACGAGCAGTACTTC.

Regarding this clonotype: This could be a read error, since a much larger clone is one nucleotide away. The rearrangement uses TRBV5-1 and TRBJ2-7; D uncertain. This CDR3 is 13 amino acids long. Trimming left V 4 bases short and J 7 bases short, with 15 bases between. Germline V gene sequence: CDR1 SGHRS, CDR2 YFSETQ. CDR3 sequence: CASSAHDFVEQYF. The CDR3, as DNA: TGCGCCAGCAGCGCGCACGATTTCGTGGAGCAGTACTTC.

CDR3: CASSRQAPDTQYF. CDR3 DNA sequence: TGTGCCAGCAGCCGACAGGCACCAGATACGCAGTATTTT. The chain links TRBV28 to TRBJ2-3; perhaps TRBD1 as D (6 bases). Germline V gene data show CDR1 as MDHEN and CDR2 as SYDVKM. V was clipped by 6 bases and J by 4 bases, with 11 bases between them. This CDR3 contains 13 residues.

Comments on this clonotype: An end of the junction differs from the germline gene, which may be a read error. This chain uses TRBV27 with TRBJ2-7, with D tentatively TRBD2 (5 bases). Germline assignment: CDR1 MNHEY and CDR2 SMNVEV (reference sequence). This CDR3 region has 13 residues. In DNA, the CDR3 is TGTGCCAGCAGTTTTGGGAGCCCCTACGGGCAGTACTTC. Translating it yields CASSFGSPYGQYF.

This clonotype was seen more than once but under ten times. The CDR3 region is CASSSSGGNNEQFF. CDR3 nucleotide sequence: TGTGCCAGCAGTTCCAGCGGGGGAAACAATGAGCAGTTCTTC. The chain is built from TRBV6-2 or TRBV6-3 and TRBJ2-1, with 8 bases identical to TRBD2. With V trimmed by 4 bases and J by 5 bases, 4 bases remained unmatched. Looked up from germline, CDR1 is MNHEY and CDR2 is SVGEGT. The CDR3 covers 14 residues.

This clonotype has at least ten counts. The gene calls are TRBV4-3 and TRBJ2-1, with 11 nucleotides matching TRBD2. Trimming at V came to 0 bases and at J to 3 bases, leaving 7 bases not matched to a gene. Germline CDR1 and CDR2: LGHNA and YSLEER. The CDR3 extends over 18 amino acids. The CDR3 spells CASSQDFHTSGSYNEQFF. The CDR3 DNA is TGCGCCAGCAGCCAAGACTTCCATACTAGCGGGAGCTACAATGAGCAGTTCTTC.